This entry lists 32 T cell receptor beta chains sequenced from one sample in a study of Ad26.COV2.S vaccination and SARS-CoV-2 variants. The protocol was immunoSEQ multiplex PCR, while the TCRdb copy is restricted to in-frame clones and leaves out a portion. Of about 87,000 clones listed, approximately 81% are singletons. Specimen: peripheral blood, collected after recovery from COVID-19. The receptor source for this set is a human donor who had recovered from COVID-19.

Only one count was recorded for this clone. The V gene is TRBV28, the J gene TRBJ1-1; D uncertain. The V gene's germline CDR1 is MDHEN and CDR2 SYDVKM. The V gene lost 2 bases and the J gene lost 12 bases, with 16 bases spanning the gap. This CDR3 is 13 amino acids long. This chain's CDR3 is CASSLAELLGSFF. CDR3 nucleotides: TGTGCCAGCAGTTTAGCAGAGCTTCTAGGGTCTTTCTTT.

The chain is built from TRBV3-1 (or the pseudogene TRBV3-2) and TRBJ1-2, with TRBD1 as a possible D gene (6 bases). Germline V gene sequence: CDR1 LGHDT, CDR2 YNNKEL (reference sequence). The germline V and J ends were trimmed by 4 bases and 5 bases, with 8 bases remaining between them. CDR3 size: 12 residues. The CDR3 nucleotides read TGTGCCAGCAGCCGGAGGGGGTATGGCTACACCTTC. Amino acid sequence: CASSRRGYGYTF.

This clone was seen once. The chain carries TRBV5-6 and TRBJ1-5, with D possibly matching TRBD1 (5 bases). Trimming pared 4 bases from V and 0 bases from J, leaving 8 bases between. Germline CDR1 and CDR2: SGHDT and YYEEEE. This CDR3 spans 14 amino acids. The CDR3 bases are TGTGCCAGCAGCAGGGGATATAGCAATCAGCCCCAGCATTTT. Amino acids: CASSRGYSNQPQHF.

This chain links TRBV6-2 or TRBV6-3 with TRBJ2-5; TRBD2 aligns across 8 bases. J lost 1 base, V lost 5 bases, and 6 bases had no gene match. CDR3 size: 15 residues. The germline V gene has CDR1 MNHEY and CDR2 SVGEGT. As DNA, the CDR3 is TGTGCCAGCAGTGCCGGACGGGGGGGCCAAGAGACCCAGTACTTC. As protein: CASSAGRGGQETQYF.

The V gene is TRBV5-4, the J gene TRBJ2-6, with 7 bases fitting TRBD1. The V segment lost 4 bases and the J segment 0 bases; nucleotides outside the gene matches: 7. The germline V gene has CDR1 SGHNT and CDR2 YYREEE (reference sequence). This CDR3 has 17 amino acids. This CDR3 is CASSRDSSSSGANVLTF. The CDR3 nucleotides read TGTGCCAGCAGCCGGGACAGCAGTTCCTCTGGGGCCAACGTCCTGACTTTC.

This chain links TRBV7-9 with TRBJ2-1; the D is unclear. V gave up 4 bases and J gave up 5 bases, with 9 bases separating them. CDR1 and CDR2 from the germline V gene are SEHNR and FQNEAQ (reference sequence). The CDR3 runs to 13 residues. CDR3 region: CASSSERDNEQFF. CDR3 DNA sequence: TGTGCCAGCAGCTCGGAAAGGGACAATGAGCAGTTCTTC.

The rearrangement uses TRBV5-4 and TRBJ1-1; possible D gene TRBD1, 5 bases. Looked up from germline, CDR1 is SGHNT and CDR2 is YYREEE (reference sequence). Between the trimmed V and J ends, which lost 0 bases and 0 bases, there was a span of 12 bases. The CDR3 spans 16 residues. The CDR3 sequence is CASSLALMGVNTEAFF. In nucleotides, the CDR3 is TGTGCCAGCAGCTTGGCACTTATGGGGGTGAACACTGAAGCTTTCTTT.

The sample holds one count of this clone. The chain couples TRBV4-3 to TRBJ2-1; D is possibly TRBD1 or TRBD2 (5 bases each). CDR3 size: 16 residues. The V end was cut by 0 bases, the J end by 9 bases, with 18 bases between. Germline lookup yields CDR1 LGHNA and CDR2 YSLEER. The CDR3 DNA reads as TGCGCCAGCAGCCAAGATCGGGCAGGGTTAGGGAGTGAGCAGTTCTTC. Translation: CASSQDRAGLGSEQFF.

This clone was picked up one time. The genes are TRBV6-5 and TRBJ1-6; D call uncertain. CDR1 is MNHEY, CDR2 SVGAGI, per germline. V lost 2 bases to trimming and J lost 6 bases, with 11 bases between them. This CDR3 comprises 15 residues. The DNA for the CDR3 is TGTGCCAGCAGTTACGGTTCCAAGGCTAATTCACCCCTCCACTTT. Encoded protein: CASSYGSKANSPLHF.

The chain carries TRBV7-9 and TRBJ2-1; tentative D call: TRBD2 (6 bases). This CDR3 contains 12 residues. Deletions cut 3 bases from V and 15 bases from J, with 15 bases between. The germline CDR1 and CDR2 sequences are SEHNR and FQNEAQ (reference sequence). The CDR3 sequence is CASSLTSGTRFF. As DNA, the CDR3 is TGTGCCAGCAGCTTGACTAGTGGCACGAGGTTCTTC.

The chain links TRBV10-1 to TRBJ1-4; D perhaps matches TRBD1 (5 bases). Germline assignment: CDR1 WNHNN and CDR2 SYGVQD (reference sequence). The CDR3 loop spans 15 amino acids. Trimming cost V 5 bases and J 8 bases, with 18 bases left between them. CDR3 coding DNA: TGCGCCAGCAGTCATTCGTCAGGGAGCGGCGAAAAACTGTTTTTT. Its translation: CASSHSSGSGEKLFF.

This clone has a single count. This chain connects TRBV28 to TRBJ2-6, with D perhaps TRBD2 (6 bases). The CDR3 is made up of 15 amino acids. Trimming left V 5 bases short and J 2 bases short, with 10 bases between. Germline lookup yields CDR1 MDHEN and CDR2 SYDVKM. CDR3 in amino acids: CASSGGSAGANVLTF. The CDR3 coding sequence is TGTGCCAGCAGTGGGGGGTCGGCTGGGGCCAACGTCCTGACTTTC.

In nucleotides, the CDR3 is TGCGCCAGCAGCCATACGAGGAATGAGCAGTTCTTC. As protein: CASSHTRNEQFF. The genes are TRBV4-1 and TRBJ2-1; D unclear. The germline V and J ends were trimmed by 3 bases and 7 bases, with 7 bases remaining between them. Germline CDR1 is MGHRA and CDR2 is YSYEKL. The CDR3 has 12 residues.

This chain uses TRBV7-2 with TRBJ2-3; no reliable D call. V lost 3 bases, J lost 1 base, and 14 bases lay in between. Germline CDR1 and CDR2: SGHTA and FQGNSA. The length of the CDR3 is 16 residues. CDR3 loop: CASSFQKLDGTDTQYF. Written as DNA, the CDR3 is TGTGCCAGCAGCTTTCAGAAATTGGATGGCACAGATACGCAGTATTTT.

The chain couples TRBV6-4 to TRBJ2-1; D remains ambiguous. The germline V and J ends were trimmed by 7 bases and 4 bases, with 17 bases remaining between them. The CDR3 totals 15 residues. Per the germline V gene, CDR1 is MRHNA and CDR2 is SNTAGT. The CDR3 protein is CASTPEGSPYNEQFF. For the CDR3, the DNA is TGTGCCAGCACCCCCGAAGGGTCGCCATACAATGAGCAGTTCTTC.

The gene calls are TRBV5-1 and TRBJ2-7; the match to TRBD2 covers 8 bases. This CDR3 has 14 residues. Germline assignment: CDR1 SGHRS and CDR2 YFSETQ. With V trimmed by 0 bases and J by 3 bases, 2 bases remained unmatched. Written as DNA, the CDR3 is TGCGCCAGCAGCTTGGAGGGGACTAGCTACGAGCAGTACTTC. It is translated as CASSLEGTSYEQYF.

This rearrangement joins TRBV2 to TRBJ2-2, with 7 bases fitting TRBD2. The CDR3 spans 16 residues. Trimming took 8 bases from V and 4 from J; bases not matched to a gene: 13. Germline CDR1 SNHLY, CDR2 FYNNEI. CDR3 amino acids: CASSGAGTTVTGELFF. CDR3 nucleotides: TGTGCCAGCTCGGGAGCAGGGACTACTGTCACCGGGGAGCTGTTTTTT.

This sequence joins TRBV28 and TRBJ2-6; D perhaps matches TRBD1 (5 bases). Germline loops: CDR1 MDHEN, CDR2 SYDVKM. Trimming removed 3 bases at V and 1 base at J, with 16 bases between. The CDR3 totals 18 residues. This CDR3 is CASSLIGAHTSGANVLTF. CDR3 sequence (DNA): TGTGCCAGCAGTTTGATAGGGGCGCACACTTCTGGGGCCAACGTCCTGACTTTC.

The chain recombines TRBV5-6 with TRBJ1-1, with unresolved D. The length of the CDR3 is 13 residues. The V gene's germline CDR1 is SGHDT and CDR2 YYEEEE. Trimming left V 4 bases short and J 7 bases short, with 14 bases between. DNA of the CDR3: TGTGCCAGCAGCGCAGGATGGCGGAGTGAAGCTTTCTTT. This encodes CASSAGWRSEAFF.

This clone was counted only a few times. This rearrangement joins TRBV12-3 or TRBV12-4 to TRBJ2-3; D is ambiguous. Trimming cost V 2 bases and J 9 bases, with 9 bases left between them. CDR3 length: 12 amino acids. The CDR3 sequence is CASSLLPRTQYF. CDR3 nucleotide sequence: TGTGCCAGCAGTTTACTACCGCGGACGCAGTATTTT.

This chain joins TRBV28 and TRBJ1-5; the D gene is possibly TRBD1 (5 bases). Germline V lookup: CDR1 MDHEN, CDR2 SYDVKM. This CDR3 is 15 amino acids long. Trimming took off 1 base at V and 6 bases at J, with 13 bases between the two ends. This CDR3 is CASSLLGGDGQPQHF. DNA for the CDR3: TGTGCCAGCAGTTTATTGGGGGGAGATGGTCAGCCCCAGCATTTT.

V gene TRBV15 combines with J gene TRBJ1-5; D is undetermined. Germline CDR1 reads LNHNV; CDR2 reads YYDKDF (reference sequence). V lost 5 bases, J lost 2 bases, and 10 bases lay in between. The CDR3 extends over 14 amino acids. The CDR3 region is CATSGMGGNQPQHF. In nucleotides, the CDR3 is TGTGCCACCAGCGGCATGGGCGGCAATCAGCCCCAGCATTTT.

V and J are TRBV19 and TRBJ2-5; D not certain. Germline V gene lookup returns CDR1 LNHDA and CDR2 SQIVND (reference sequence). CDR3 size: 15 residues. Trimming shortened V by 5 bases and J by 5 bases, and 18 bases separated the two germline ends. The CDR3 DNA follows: TGTGCCAGTAGTTCCTATGACGTGTCGGTGGAGACCCAGTACTTC. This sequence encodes CASSSYDVSVETQYF.

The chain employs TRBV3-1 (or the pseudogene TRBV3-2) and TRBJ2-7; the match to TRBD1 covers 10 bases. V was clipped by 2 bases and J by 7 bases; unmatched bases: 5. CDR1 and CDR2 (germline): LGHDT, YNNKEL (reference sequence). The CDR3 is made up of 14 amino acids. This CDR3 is CASSQPGTGVEQYF. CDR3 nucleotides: TGTGCCAGCAGCCAACCCGGGACAGGGGTGGAGCAGTACTTC.

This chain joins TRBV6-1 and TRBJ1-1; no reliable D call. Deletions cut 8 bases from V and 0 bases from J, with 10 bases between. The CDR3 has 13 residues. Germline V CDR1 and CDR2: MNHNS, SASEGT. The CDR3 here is CASAPQLNTEAFF. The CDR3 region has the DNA TGTGCCAGCGCCCCCCAGCTGAACACTGAAGCTTTCTTT.

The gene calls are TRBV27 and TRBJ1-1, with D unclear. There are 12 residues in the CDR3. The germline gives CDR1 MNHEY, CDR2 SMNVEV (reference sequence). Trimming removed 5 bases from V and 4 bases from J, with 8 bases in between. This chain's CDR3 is CASSRWGTEAFF. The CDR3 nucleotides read TGTGCCAGCAGTAGGTGGGGCACTGAAGCTTTCTTT.

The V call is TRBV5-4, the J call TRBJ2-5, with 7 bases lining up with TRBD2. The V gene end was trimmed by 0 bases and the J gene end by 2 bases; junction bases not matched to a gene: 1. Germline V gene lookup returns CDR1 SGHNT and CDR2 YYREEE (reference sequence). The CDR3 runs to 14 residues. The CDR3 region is CASSLGGGQETQYF. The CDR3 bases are TGTGCCAGCAGCTTGGGCGGGGGTCAAGAGACCCAGTACTTC.

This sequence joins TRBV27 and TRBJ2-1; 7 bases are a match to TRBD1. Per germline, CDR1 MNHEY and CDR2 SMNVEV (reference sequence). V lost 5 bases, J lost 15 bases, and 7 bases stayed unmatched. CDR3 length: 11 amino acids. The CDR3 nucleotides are TGTGCCAGCAGTCTGGGACAGAGAGCGTTCTTC. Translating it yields CASSLGQRAFF.

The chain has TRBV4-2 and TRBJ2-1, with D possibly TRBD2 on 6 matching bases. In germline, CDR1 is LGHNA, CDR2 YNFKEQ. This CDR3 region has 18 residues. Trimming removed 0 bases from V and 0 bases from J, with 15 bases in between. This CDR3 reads CASSQDGIAASSYNEQFF. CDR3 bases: TGTGCCAGCAGCCAAGATGGGATAGCGGCTAGCTCCTACAATGAGCAGTTCTTC.

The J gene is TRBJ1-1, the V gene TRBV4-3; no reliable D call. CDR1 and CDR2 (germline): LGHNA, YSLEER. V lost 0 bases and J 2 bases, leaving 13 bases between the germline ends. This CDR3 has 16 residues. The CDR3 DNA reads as TGCGCCAGCAGCCAAGATCGGGCCACCGTAAACACTGAAGCTTTCTTT. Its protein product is CASSQDRATVNTEAFF.

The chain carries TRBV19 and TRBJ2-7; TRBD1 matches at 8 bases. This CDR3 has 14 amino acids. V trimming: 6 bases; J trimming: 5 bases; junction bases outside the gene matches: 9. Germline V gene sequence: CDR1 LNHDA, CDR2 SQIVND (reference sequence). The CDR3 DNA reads TGTGCCAGTAGGAAGACAGGGGCCGGCCACGAGCAGTACTTC. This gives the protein CASRKTGAGHEQYF.

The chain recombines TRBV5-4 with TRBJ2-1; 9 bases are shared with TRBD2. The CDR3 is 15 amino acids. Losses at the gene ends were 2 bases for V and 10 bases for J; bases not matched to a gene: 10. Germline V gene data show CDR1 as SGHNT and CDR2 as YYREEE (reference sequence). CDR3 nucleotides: TGTGCCAGCAGCTTCCCTAGCGGGAAGGAGAACGAGCAGTTCTTC. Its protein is CASSFPSGKENEQFF.